The 14 T cell receptor beta chains in this list originate from one sample, sequenced in a study of TIL therapy for anti-PD-1-resistant metastatic lung cancer. Time point described: pre-treatment sample, taken before nivolumab and TIL therapy. This was the immunoSEQ v3 assay. This table comes from immunoSEQ multiplex PCR, and its TCRdb copy is limited to in-frame clones, with some not included. The sample has some 46,000 clones, 79% seen once. The material sequenced was blood, taken at baseline. These receptors all stem from a man between 65 and 85 years old with non-small cell lung cancer.

This chain links TRBV28 with TRBJ1-5; tentatively, D is TRBD1 (5 bases). Trimming left V 6 bases short and J 1 base short, with 16 bases between. There are 16 residues in the CDR3. Per the germline V gene, CDR1 is MDHEN and CDR2 is SYDVKM. CDR3 bases: TGTGCCAGCAGCCCTATTACCGGGGGAAGCAATCAGCCCCAGCATTTT. It codes for CASSPITGGSNQPQHF.

The chain joins TRBV6-5 to TRBJ2-1, with D tentatively TRBD2 (5 bases). Germline CDR1 is MNHEY and CDR2 is SVGAGI. This CDR3 has 13 amino acids. V lost 6 bases and J lost 10, with 16 bases in between. The CDR3 is CASSSGLVSEQFF. The CDR3, as DNA: TGTGCCAGCAGCTCTGGACTCGTAAGCGAGCAGTTCTTC.

This chain links TRBV7-8 with TRBJ1-1; D remains ambiguous. CDR1 and CDR2 (germline): SGHVS, FQNEAQ. There are 14 residues in the CDR3. The V end lost 1 base, the J end lost 7 bases, and 13 bases lay between the germline ends. CDR3 coding DNA: TGTGCCAGCAGCTTAGGGTCTGTGGGAAATGAAGCTTTCTTT. Its translation: CASSLGSVGNEAFF.

The V gene is TRBV7-3, the J gene TRBJ1-6, with D uncertain. From germline, CDR1 is SGHTA and CDR2 FQGTGA. V was cut by 0 bases and J by 7 bases, with 4 bases left in between. The CDR3 sequence is 13 residues long. Here the CDR3 DNA reads TGTGCCAGCAGCTTAACGACCAATTCACCCCTCCACTTT. Protein sequence: CASSLTTNSPLHF.

The CDR3, as DNA: TGTGCCAGCAGTTTAGAGGGACTAGGATTTTTGACGCAGTATTTT. Protein sequence: CASSLEGLGFLTQYF. The rearrangement links TRBV28 to TRBJ2-3; 8 bases align to TRBD2. The J segment lost 9 bases and the V segment lost 2 bases, leaving 10 bases of the junction unmatched. Germline V gene lookup returns CDR1 MDHEN and CDR2 SYDVKM. The CDR3 contains 15 residues.

The chain couples TRBV27 to TRBJ2-3, with D tentatively TRBD1 or TRBD2 (6 bases each). CDR1 is MNHEY and CDR2 is SMNVEV in the germline V gene (reference sequence). The CDR3 consists of 14 residues. The ends were cut back, 8 bases at V and 2 bases at J, with 14 bases in the middle. The CDR3 reads CASCLRGLTDTQYF. CDR3 DNA: TGTGCCAGCTGCCTCAGGGGACTCACAGATACGCAGTATTTT.

The V and J genes are TRBV10-2 and TRBJ2-3; 12 bases fit TRBD2. The V and J ends lost 8 bases and 3 bases, in that order; junction bases with no gene match: 6. The CDR3 has 15 residues. Germline V gives CDR1 WSHSY, CDR2 SAAADI. The CDR3 loop is CASQTSGSLTDTQYF. CDR3 coding DNA: TGCGCCAGCCAGACTAGCGGGAGTTTGACAGATACGCAGTATTTT.

This rearrangement joins TRBV10-3 to TRBJ2-7; TRBD1 is a possible D gene (5 bases). CDR1 is ENHRY, CDR2 SYGVKD, per germline. Trimming took off 3 bases at V and 3 bases at J, with 15 bases between the two ends. The CDR3 totals 15 residues. The CDR3 is CAISDPQGRGYEQYF. The DNA for the CDR3 is TGTGCCATCAGTGATCCGCAGGGTCGAGGCTACGAGCAGTACTTC.

This chain connects TRBV5-1 to TRBJ2-2; 7 nucleotides match TRBD1. The trim removed 4 bases at V and 1 base at J, leaving 7 bases unmatched. CDR1 SGHRS and CDR2 YFSETQ come from the germline V gene. The CDR3 runs to 16 residues. CDR3 in DNA: TGCGCCAGCAGCCCAATCGCAGGGGGGAACACCGGGGAGCTGTTTTTT. It encodes CASSPIAGGNTGELFF.

V usage is TRBV5-5 and J usage is TRBJ2-1; 8 bases map to TRBD2. This CDR3 is built from 17 residues. Trimming cost V 2 bases and J 0 bases; bases outside gene matches: 7. CDR1 is SGHKS, CDR2 YYEKEE, per germline (reference sequence). This CDR3 is CASSFWTSQNSYNEQFF. DNA of the CDR3: TGTGCCAGCAGCTTCTGGACTAGCCAGAACTCCTACAATGAGCAGTTCTTC.

This rearrangement joins TRBV5-1 to TRBJ2-1; 13 nucleotides align to TRBD2. The V gene's germline CDR1 is SGHRS and CDR2 YFSETQ. With 0 bases clipped from V and 3 bases from J, the junction kept 3 bases outside the gene matches. The CDR3 runs to 17 residues. DNA of the CDR3: TGCGCCAGCAGCTTGGGGACTAGCGGGAGTTTCTACAATGAGCAGTTCTTC. It encodes CASSLGTSGSFYNEQFF.

This clone appeared a single time. As DNA, the CDR3 is TGTGCCAGCAGTACCGGGACAGGGGCTAGGGGCTACACCTTC. Amino acid sequence: CASSTGTGARGYTF. The V call is TRBV28, the J call TRBJ1-2, with TRBD1 matching over 10 bases. Germline CDR1 MDHEN, CDR2 SYDVKM. The J segment lost 8 bases and the V segment lost 5 bases, leaving 8 bases of the junction unmatched. The CDR3 sequence is 14 residues long.

This clone was detected only a few times. V usage is TRBV7-9 and J usage is TRBJ1-2, with unresolved D. With 4 bases removed from V and 2 bases from J, the gap between germline ends came to 11 bases. Germline CDR1 reads SEHNR; CDR2 reads FQNEAQ (reference sequence). This CDR3 spans 14 amino acids. The CDR3 DNA sequence: TGTGCCAGCAGCTCAGTGGGAATCAACTATGGCTACACCTTC. This encodes CASSSVGINYGYTF.

This clone was observed a single time. The junction shows a germline mismatch at one end, possibly a read error. The J gene is TRBJ2-5, the V gene TRBV5-5; D is undetermined. Germline CDR1 SGHKS, CDR2 YYEKEE (reference sequence). The CDR3 consists of 14 residues. The CDR3 loop is CASSLSQALPSQDF. DNA for the CDR3: TGTGCCAGCAGCTTGAGTCAGGCGCTACCCTCCCAGGACTTC.